This passage covers 10 T cell receptor beta chains from one sample sequenced in a study of T cells after yellow fever vaccination. TCRdb re-called the 5' RACE reads through MiXCR, storing one row per CDR3 protein. The sample holds under 700,000 distinct CDR3 sequences, roughly a sixth seen once. This specimen was PBMCs, taken less than 6 days after the first yellow fever vaccination. These receptors came from a man between 18 and 35 years old who received the YFV17D yellow fever vaccine.

The chain couples TRBV25-1 to TRBJ1-2; D is unresolved. Trimming cost V 6 bases and J 4 bases, with 12 bases left between them. The germline V gene encodes CDR1 MGHDK and CDR2 SYGVNS. The CDR3 runs 13 residues. The CDR3 bases are TGTGCCAGCAGCCAGGACCCCCTCTATGGCTACACCTTC. As protein: CASSQDPLYGYTF.

The chain carries TRBV9 and TRBJ1-1; perhaps TRBD1 as D (5 bases). V was pared by 3 bases and J by 8 bases, with 14 bases between. The CDR3 sequence is 13 residues long. Germline V gene sequence: CDR1 SGDLS, CDR2 YYNGEE. This chain's CDR3 is CASSASPTGEAFF. The CDR3 DNA reads TGTGCCAGCAGCGCTAGCCCAACAGGCGAAGCTTTCTTT.

V is TRBV7-2 and J is TRBJ1-3; D unclear. V was shortened by 3 bases and J by 1 base, with 7 bases between the two germline ends. Germline V CDR1 and CDR2: SGHTA, FQGNSA. The CDR3 is 14 amino acids. CDR3 region: CASSFGESGNTIYF. The CDR3 region has the DNA TGTGCCAGCAGCTTCGGGGAGTCTGGAAACACCATATATTTT.

This clonotype came up a few times. J is TRBJ2-1 and V is TRBV28, with 8 positions matching TRBD2. The CDR3 runs 15 residues. The V segment lost 2 bases and the J segment 6 bases; nucleotides outside the gene matches: 6. Germline loops: CDR1 MDHEN, CDR2 SYDVKM. The CDR3 here is CASSLEASGSNEQFF. Here the CDR3 DNA reads TGTGCCAGCAGTTTAGAGGCTAGCGGGTCCAATGAGCAGTTCTTC. The full variable domain, its missing parts supplied by reference TRBV28 and TRBJ2-1, is DVKVTQSSRYLVKRTGEKVFLECVQDMDHENMFWYRQDPGLGLRLIYFSYDVKMKEKGDIPEGYSVSREKKERFSLILESASTNQTSMYLCASSLEASGSNEQFFGPGTRLTVL.

This clonotype came up a few times. The chain recombines TRBV3-1 with TRBJ2-2; D unclear. The V gene's germline CDR1 is LGHDT and CDR2 YNNKEL (reference sequence). The CDR3 runs to 15 residues. Between the trimmed V and J ends, which lost 2 bases and 2 bases, there was a span of 9 bases. The CDR3 DNA is TGTGCCAGCAGCCAAACGGGTCGTAACACCGGGGAGCTGTTTTTT. It translates to CASSQTGRNTGELFF. The whole variable domain, remainder taken from reference TRBV3-1 and TRBJ2-2, is DTAVSQTPKYLVTQMGNDKSIKCEQNLGHDTMYWYKQDSKKFLKIMFSYNNKELIINETVPNRFSPKSPDKAHLNLHINSLELGDSAVYFCASSQTGRNTGELFFGEGSRLTVL.

This clonotype was seen only a few times. This chain connects TRBV5-1 to TRBJ2-5; 7 nucleotides agree with TRBD2. With V trimmed by 9 bases and J by 1 base, 12 bases remained unmatched. The V gene's germline CDR1 is SGHRS and CDR2 YFSETQ. The CDR3 consists of 15 residues. The CDR3, as DNA: TGCGCCACCTCGGGGAGCGGGGAATTCCAAGAGACCCAGTACTTC. Protein product: CATSGSGEFQETQYF.

In its sample, this clonotype was seen a few times. The gene calls are TRBV7-9 and TRBJ1-4; 9 bases align to TRBD1. V gave up 5 bases and J gave up 8 bases; unmatched junction bases: 9. CDR3 length equals 15 residues. Germline V gene lookup returns CDR1 SEHNR and CDR2 FQNEAQ (reference sequence). CDR3 protein: CASSANRGQAEKLFF. CDR3 nucleotide sequence: TGTGCCAGCAGCGCCAACAGGGGGCAGGCGGAAAAACTGTTTTTT.

The V and J genes are TRBV10-3 and TRBJ2-3; perhaps TRBD2 as D (6 bases). This CDR3 has 15 amino acids. Trimming took off 3 bases at V and 1 base at J, with 11 bases between the two ends. Germline V gives CDR1 ENHRY, CDR2 SYGVKD. The CDR3 DNA reads as TGTGCCATCAGTGACCCGGGGGTCCGCACAGATACGCAGTATTTT. Its translation is CAISDPGVRTDTQYF.

The table lists this clonotype with many counts. The chain carries TRBV12-3 or TRBV12-4 and TRBJ2-1; weak D call: TRBD2 (5 bases). This CDR3 region has 16 residues. V was shortened by 1 base and J by 0 bases, with 10 bases between the two germline ends. The CDR3 sequence is CASSLEGSSSYNEQFF. The CDR3 DNA is TGTGCCAGCAGTTTAGAAGGGAGCAGCTCCTACAATGAGCAGTTCTTC.

The table lists this clonotype with a few counts. The rearrangement uses TRBV5-4 and TRBJ1-2; TRBD1 is a possible D gene (5 bases). Trimming took 4 bases from V and 5 from J, leaving 15 bases between them. CDR3 length: 14 residues. Germline CDR1 is SGHNT and CDR2 is YYREEE (reference sequence). This chain's CDR3 is CASSNPMGGYGYTF. CDR3 coding DNA: TGTGCCAGCAGCAACCCGATGGGGGGATATGGCTACACCTTC.